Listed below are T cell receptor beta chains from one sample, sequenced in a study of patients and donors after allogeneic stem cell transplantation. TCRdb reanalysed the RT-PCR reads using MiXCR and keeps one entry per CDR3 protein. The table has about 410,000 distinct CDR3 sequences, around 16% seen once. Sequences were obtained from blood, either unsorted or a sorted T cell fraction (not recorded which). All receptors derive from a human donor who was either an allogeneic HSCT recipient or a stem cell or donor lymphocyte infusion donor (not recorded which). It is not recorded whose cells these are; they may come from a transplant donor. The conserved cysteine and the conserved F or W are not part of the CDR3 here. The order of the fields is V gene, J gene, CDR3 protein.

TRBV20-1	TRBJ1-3	SAFRTFSGNTIY
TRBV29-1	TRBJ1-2	SVLNPAGPVYGYT
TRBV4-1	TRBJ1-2	ASSHPPGGSYGYT
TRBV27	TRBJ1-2	ASSKQGWYGYT
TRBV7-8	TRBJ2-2	ASSLDRLAGATGELF
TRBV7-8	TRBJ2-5	ASSPRRETQY
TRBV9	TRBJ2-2	ASSAQVDNGELF
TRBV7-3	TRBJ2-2	ASSLNPNTGELF
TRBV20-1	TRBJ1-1	SARTDRSTEAF
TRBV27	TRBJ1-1	ASSNPGTGLNTEAF
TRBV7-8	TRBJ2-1	ASSLVSGAYNEQF
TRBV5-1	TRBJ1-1	ASRNGMTEAF
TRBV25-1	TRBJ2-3	ASSESGLQLNTQY
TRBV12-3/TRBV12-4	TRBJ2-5	ASSSGWAQY
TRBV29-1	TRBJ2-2	SALGGPNTGELF
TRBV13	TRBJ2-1	ASSPYGLYNEQF
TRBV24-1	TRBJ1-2	ATNGYEGYT
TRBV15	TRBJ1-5	ATSRGQGIYQPQH
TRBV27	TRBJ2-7	ASSPTWDRVYEQY
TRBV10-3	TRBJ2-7	AISEGSGSSYEQY
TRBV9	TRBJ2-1	ASSDRYADPRTYNEQF
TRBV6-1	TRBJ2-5	ASGRETQY
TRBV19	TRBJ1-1	ASSNRNRGTEAF
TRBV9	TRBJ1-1	ASSVSEGPKNTEAF
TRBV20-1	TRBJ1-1	SASPWEAF
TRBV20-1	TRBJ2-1	SARLGGKNNEQF
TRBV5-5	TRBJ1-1	ASSPTGTGSGEAF
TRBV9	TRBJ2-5	ASSAPPAWGQETQY
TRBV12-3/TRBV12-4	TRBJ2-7	ASSLGQGPPYEQY
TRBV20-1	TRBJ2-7	SARPTGVTYEQY
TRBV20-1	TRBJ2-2	SAWGSNTGELF
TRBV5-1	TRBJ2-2	ASSLSGGRNTGELF
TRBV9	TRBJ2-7	ASSVESGVPDYEQY
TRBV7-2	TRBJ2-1	ASSFLGTSSSNEQF
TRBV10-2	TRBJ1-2	ASSERVFYGYT
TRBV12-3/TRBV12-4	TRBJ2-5	ASSFAGERTQY
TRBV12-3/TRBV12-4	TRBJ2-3	ASSFPSSGGTDTQY
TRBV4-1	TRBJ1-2	ASSQDPTGGPYGYT
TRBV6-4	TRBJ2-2	ASSDSSGGAANTGELF
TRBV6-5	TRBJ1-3	ASSYGASSGNTIY
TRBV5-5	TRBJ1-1	ASSWGGAEAF
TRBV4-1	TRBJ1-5	ASSPPHQNSNQPQH
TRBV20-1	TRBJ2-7	SARASESYEQY
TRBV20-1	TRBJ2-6	SARGTGAGANVLT
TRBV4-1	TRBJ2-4	ASSQVLSGSLAKNIQY
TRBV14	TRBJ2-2	ASSQAWSAAGDTGELF
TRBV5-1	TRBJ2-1	ASSLGDREVLDEQF
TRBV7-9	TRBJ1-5	ASSQGTGGPHQPQH
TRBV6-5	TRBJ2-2	ASSYSARAGELF